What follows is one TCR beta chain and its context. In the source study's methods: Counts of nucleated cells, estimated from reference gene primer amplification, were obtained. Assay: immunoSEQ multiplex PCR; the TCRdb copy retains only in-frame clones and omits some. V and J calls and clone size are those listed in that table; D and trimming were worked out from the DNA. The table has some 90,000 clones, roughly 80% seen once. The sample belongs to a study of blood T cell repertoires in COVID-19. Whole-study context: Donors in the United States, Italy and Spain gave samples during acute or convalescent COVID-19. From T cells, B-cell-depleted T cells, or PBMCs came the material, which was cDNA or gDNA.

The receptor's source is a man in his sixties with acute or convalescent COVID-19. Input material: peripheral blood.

CDR3 nucleotide sequence: TGTGCCAGTAGAAGACTAGCGGGAAACAATGAGCAGTTCTTC. It is translated as CASRRLAGNNEQFF. The V gene is TRBV19, the J gene TRBJ2-1; TRBD2 matches 11 bases. This CDR3 contains 14 residues. V shed 6 bases, J shed 5 bases, and the junction held 3 bases outside the gene matches. Germline values: CDR1 LNHDA, CDR2 SQIVND (reference sequence).